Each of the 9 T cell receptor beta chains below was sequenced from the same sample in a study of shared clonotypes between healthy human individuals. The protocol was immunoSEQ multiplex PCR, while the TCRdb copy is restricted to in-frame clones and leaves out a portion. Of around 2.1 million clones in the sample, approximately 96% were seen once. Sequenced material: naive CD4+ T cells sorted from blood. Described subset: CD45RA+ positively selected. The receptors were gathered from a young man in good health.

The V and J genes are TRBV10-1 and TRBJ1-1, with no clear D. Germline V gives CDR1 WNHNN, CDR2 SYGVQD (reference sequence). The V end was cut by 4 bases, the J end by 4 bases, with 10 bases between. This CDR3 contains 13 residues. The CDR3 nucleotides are TGCGCCAGCAGTGTTGGGGTAACCACTGAAGCTTTCTTT. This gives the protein CASSVGVTTEAFF.

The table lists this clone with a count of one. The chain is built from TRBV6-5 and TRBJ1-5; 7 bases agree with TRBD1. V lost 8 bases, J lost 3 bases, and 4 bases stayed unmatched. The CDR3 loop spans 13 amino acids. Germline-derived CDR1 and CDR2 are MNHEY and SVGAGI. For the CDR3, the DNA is TGTGCCAGCCAGGGGGGGATCAATCAGCCCCAGCATTTT. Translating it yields CASQGGINQPQHF.

The CDR3 loop reads CASARSGPSYEQYF. In nucleotides, the CDR3 is TGTGCCAGCGCGAGGTCAGGTCCATCCTACGAGCAGTACTTC. The chain joins TRBV6-1 to TRBJ2-7; D is ambiguous. V was trimmed by 8 bases and J by 1 base, leaving 15 bases between them. From germline, CDR1 is MNHNS and CDR2 SASEGT. This CDR3 spans 14 amino acids.

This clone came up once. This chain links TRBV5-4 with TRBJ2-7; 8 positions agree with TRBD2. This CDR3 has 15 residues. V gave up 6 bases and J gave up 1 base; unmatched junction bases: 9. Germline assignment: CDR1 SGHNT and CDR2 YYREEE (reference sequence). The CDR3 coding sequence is TGTGCCAGCACCCCAGCGGGGGCCGGGTCCTACGAGCAGTACTTC. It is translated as CASTPAGAGSYEQYF.

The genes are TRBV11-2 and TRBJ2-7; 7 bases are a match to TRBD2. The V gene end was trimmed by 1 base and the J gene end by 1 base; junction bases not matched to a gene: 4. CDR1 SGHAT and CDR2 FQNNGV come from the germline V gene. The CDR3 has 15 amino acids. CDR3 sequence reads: CASSLALALSYEQYF. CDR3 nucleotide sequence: TGTGCCAGCAGCTTAGCACTAGCGCTTTCCTACGAGCAGTACTTC. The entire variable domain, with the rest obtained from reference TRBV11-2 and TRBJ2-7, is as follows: EAGVAQSPRYKIIEKRQSVAFWCNPISGHATLYWYQQILGQGPKLLIQFQNNGVVDDSQLPKDRFSAERLKGVDSTLKIQPAKLEDSAVYLCASSLALALSYEQYFGPGTRLTVT.

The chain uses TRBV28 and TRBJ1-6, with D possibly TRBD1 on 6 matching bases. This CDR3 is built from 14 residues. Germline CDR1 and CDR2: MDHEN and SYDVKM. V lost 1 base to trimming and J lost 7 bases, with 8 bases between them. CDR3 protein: CASSLSGANSPLHF. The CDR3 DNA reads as TGTGCCAGCAGTTTATCAGGGGCGAATTCACCCCTCCACTTT.

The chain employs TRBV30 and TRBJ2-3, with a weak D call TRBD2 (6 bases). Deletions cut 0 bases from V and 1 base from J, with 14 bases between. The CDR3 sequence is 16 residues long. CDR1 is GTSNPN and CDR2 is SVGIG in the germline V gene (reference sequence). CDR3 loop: CAWSVIRDFRTDTQYF. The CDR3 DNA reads TGTGCCTGGAGTGTAATCCGGGACTTTCGCACAGATACGCAGTATTTT.

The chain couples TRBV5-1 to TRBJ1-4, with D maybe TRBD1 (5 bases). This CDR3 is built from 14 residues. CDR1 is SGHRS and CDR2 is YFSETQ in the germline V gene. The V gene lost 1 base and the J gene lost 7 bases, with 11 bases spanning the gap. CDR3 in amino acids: CASSLLGDGEKLFF. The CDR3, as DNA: TGCGCCAGCAGCTTGTTAGGGGACGGTGAAAAACTGTTTTTT. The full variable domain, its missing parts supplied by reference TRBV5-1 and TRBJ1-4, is KAGVTQTPRYLIKTRGQQVTLSCSPISGHRSVSWYQQTPGQGLQFLFEYFSETQRNKGNFPGRFSGRQFSNSRSEMNVSTLELGDSALYLCASSLLGDGEKLFFGSGTQLSVL.

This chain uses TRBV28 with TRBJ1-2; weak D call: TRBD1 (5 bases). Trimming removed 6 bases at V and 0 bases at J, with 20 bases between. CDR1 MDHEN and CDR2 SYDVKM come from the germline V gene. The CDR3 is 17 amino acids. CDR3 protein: CASSPRGDLLPNYGYTF. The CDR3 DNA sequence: TGTGCCAGCAGCCCCCGGGGGGATCTCCTCCCTAACTATGGCTACACCTTC.